This paragraph covers one T cell receptor beta chain sequence. The antigen remains undetermined. This sample is drawn from a study of a mutant IDH1 vaccine in newly diagnosed glioma. Study-wide points: Pseudoprogression appears to have had no connection to changes in top peripheral T cell clonotypes.

Time point in this sample: week 23, last vaccination. Vaccinated patients received 300 ug of mutant IDH1 20-mer peptide per dose, with topical imiquimod. Libraries were prepared by immunoSEQ multiplex PCR; TCRdb keeps only in-frame clonotypes and omits some of them. The sample shows 35,000 to 40,000 clones, roughly 76% of them seen only once. CDR3 length: 13 amino acids. Per germline, CDR1 SGHRS and CDR2 YFSETQ. V was pared by 2 bases and J by 5 bases, with 2 bases of the junction left unmatched. This clonotype originated in a man aged 40-55 years with glioma. The V and J genes are TRBV5-1 and TRBJ2-3; 7 bases fit TRBD2. The sequences come from PBMCs, collected from a glioma patient whose treatment included an IDH1 peptide vaccine. The DNA for the CDR3 is TGCGCCAGCAGCTTTGCTAGCGGAGATACGCAGTATTTT. Translated: CASSFASGDTQYF.